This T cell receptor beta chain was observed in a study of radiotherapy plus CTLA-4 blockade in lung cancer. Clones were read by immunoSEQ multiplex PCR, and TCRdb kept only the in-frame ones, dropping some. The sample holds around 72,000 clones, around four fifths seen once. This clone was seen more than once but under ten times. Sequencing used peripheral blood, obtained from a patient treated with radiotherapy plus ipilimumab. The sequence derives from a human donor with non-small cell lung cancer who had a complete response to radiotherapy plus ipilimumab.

The CDR3 protein is CASRDRGRGNTEAFF. Written as DNA, the CDR3 is TGTGCCAGCAGGGACAGGGGGCGCGGGAACACTGAAGCTTTCTTT. The J gene is TRBJ1-1, the V gene TRBV7-2; the match to TRBD1 covers 11 bases. The J segment lost 1 base and the V segment lost 6 bases, leaving 4 bases of the junction unmatched. CDR1 is SGHTA and CDR2 is FQGNSA in the germline V gene. This CDR3 contains 15 residues.